The 18 T cell receptor beta chains below all came from one sample that was sequenced in a study of metastatic and nonmetastatic thyroid tumors. There were no patients who had received any treatment before thyroid surgery. With MiXCR, TCRdb called clones anew from the PCR reads. The sample holds about 34,000 clones; about 15% are singletons and the top ten take nearly 3.5%. Sequenced input: blood. The receptors shown here come from a female donor with papillary thyroid cancer or a benign thyroid nodule (not recorded which). Some clones in this sample may be carry-over from other donors' samples.

A note on this clone: Mismatch with germline at one junction end may stem from a read error. The chain uses TRBV19 and TRBJ2-1, with D unclear. The CDR3 runs 14 residues. CDR1 and CDR2 (germline): LNHDA, SQIVND (reference sequence). The CDR3 region has the DNA TGTGCCAGCAGTACCCCCGTGGGCCCGGTTGAGCAGTTCTTC. Translation: CASSTPVGPVEQFF.

The V call is TRBV3-1, the J call TRBJ2-1; D ambiguous. Germline assignment: CDR1 LGHDT and CDR2 YNNKEL (reference sequence). The CDR3 contains 12 residues. The DNA for the CDR3 is TGTGCGATCCGCTCAGGATACAATGAGCAGTTCTTC. This translates into CAIRSGYNEQFF.

This clone was picked up many times. The J gene is TRBJ2-2, the V gene TRBV4-2, with 13 bases lining up with TRBD2. With 2 bases clipped from V and 7 bases from J, the junction kept 10 bases outside the gene matches. The CDR3 contains 18 residues. The germline V gene encodes CDR1 LGHNA and CDR2 YNFKEQ. The CDR3 bases are TGTGCCAGCAGCCAATCCCCGGGACTAGCGGGGTGGGTCGGGGAGCTGTTTTTT. As protein: CASSQSPGLAGWVGELFF.

This chain uses TRBV7-3 with TRBJ2-1; tentative D call: TRBD2 (6 bases). Germline V lookup: CDR1 SGHTA, CDR2 FQGTGA. The CDR3 runs to 12 residues. Between the trimmed V and J ends, which lost 5 bases and 10 bases, there was a span of 12 bases. CDR3 in amino acids: CASSTTSVEQFF. DNA of the CDR3: TGTGCCAGCAGCACGACTAGTGTCGAGCAGTTCTTC.

This clone occurred many times. The genes are TRBV2 and TRBJ2-7; 8 bases match TRBD2. The CDR3 has 14 residues. V gave up 10 bases and J gave up 1 base; unmatched junction bases: 9. The germline V gene encodes CDR1 SNHLY and CDR2 FYNNEI. The DNA for the CDR3 is TGTGCCACTCAGATTAGCGGGGAATCCTACGAGCAGTACTTC. Translation gives CATQISGESYEQYF.

At least ten counts were recorded for this clone. V usage is TRBV20-1 and J usage is TRBJ2-5, with 13 bases aligning to TRBD2. The V segment lost 1 base and the J segment 4 bases; nucleotides outside the gene matches: 9. This CDR3 comprises 17 residues. In germline, CDR1 is DFQATT, CDR2 SNEGSKA (reference sequence). CDR3 DNA sequence: TGCAGTGCTAGAGCCCTCCGGACTAGCGGGAGTGGAGAGACCCAGTACTTC. Its protein is CSARALRTSGSGETQYF.

CDR3 protein: CASSTALSSYEQYF. CDR3 in DNA: TGTGCCAGCAGTACAGCGTTATCGTCCTACGAGCAGTACTTC. The V and J genes are TRBV2 and TRBJ2-7, with D unclear. The CDR3 is 14 amino acids. Germline CDR1 reads SNHLY; CDR2 reads FYNNEI. The V gene lost 5 bases and the J gene lost 1 base, with 12 bases spanning the gap.

In the case of this clone: The junction departs from the called germline gene at one end, perhaps through a read error. The J gene is TRBJ1-6, the V gene TRBV10-1, with no clear D. Germline V lookup: CDR1 WNHNN, CDR2 SYGVQD (reference sequence). The length of the CDR3 is 13 residues. For the CDR3, the DNA is TGTGCCAGCAAGCGGGTGGAGAATTCACCCCTCCACTTT. Translated, it gives CASKRVENSPLHF.

The sample holds many counts of this clone. CDR3 bases: TGCAGTGCTAGAGATCGCGGACCCCTCGGCGGGGAGCTGTTTTTT. Protein: CSARDRGPLGGELFF. The chain has TRBV20-1 and TRBJ2-2; D uncertain. Germline V lookup: CDR1 DFQATT, CDR2 SNEGSKA (reference sequence). The CDR3 is made up of 15 amino acids. V gave up 0 bases and J gave up 7 bases, with 15 bases separating them.

This clone was seen many times. J is TRBJ2-2 and V is TRBV2; possibly TRBD2 for D (6 bases). CDR1 and CDR2 from the germline V gene are SNHLY and FYNNEI. The V end was cut by 2 bases, the J end by 7 bases, with 11 bases between. This CDR3 spans 14 amino acids. The DNA for the CDR3 is TGTGCCAGCAGTGAATTTCGAGCGGGCGGGGAGCTGTTTTTT. Translating it yields CASSEFRAGGELFF.

Many counts were recorded for this clone. The CDR3 spells CASSPQSHLVGYTF. The DNA of the CDR3 is TGTGCCAGCAGTCCCCAGAGCCACCTCGTGGGCTACACCTTC. This chain uses TRBV27 with TRBJ1-2, with D unclear. V gave up 5 bases and J gave up 8 bases, with 18 bases separating them. The CDR3 contains 14 residues. Germline CDR1 reads MNHEY; CDR2 reads SMNVEV (reference sequence).

In its sample, this clone was seen many times. The V gene is TRBV27, the J gene TRBJ1-1; possibly TRBD1 for D (5 bases). Trimming left V 2 bases short and J 1 base short, with 11 bases between. Germline values: CDR1 MNHEY, CDR2 SMNVEV (reference sequence). CDR3 length: 15 amino acids. The CDR3 sequence: CASSLHRQRNTEAFF. The CDR3, as DNA: TGTGCCAGCAGTTTACATCGACAGAGGAACACTGAAGCTTTCTTT.

This clone was detected many times. V gene TRBV29-1 combines with J gene TRBJ1-2; 7 nucleotides match TRBD1. This CDR3 region has 11 residues. From germline, CDR1 is SQVTM and CDR2 ANQGSEA. The ends lost 6 bases at V and 5 bases at J; junction bases unmatched: 3. The CDR3 nucleotides are TGCAGCGTAGAGACAGGGTATGGCTACACCTTC. Amino acid sequence: CSVETGYGYTF. Based on the CDR3 plus reference TRBV29-1 and TRBJ1-2, the full variable domain is SAVISQKPSRDICQRGTSLTIQCQVDSQVTMMFWYRQQPGQSLTLIATANQGSEATYESGFVIDKFPISRPNLTFSTLTVSNMSPEDSSIYLCSVETGYGYTFGSGTRLTVV.

The rearrangement joins TRBV5-1 to TRBJ2-3; 8 positions agree with TRBD1. J lost 0 bases, V lost 2 bases, and 8 bases had no gene match. The germline CDR1 and CDR2 sequences are SGHRS and YFSETQ. The CDR3 extends over 17 amino acids. The CDR3 nucleotides read TGCGCCAGCAGCTTTGGGCTGACAGGGGATAGCACAGATACGCAGTATTTT. It codes for CASSFGLTGDSTDTQYF.

The sample holds a few counts of this clone. One end of the junction fails to match germline, which may point to a read error. This chain joins TRBV12-3 or TRBV12-4 and TRBJ1-2; D gene unclear. The CDR3 is made up of 14 amino acids. CDR3 sequence reads: CASSPNSENYVYTF. Written as DNA, the CDR3 is TGTGCCAGCAGCCCCAACAGTGAAAACTATGTCTACACCTTC.

V gene TRBV4-1 combines with J gene TRBJ2-5; possible D gene TRBD2, 5 bases. This CDR3 region has 16 residues. Trimming removed 4 bases at V and 7 bases at J, with 22 bases between. In germline, CDR1 is MGHRA, CDR2 YSYEKL. The CDR3 spells CASSRTGERAAGTQYF. CDR3 DNA: TGCGCCAGCAGCCGGACTGGGGAAAGGGCTGCAGGGACCCAGTACTTC.

This clone came up many times. V usage is TRBV28 and J usage is TRBJ1-1, with 9 bases matching TRBD1. Trimming took 3 bases from V and 3 from J; bases not matched to a gene: 5. Per the germline V gene, CDR1 is MDHEN and CDR2 is SYDVKM. The CDR3 is 15 residues long. The CDR3: CASSFGDRVHTEAFF. The DNA of the CDR3 is TGTGCCAGCAGTTTCGGGGACAGGGTTCACACTGAAGCTTTCTTT.

This clone was observed many times. The J gene is TRBJ2-3, the V gene TRBV7-9, with D perhaps assigned TRBD1 or TRBD2 (5 bases each). The CDR3 spans 15 residues. CDR1 is SEHNR and CDR2 is FQNEAQ in the germline V gene (reference sequence). Trimming pared 4 bases from V and 3 bases from J, leaving 14 bases between. The CDR3 protein is CASSSPQWGTDTQYF. DNA of the CDR3: TGTGCCAGCAGCTCCCCCCAGTGGGGGACAGATACGCAGTATTTT.